Below, 29 T cell receptor beta chains from the same sample are listed, as sequenced in a study of T-cell reconstitution after alpha-beta-depleted transplantation in children. Construction of the TCRbeta library involved unique molecular identifiers. TCRdb re-derived calls from the PCR reads in MiXCR, one entry per CDR3 protein. Altogether approximately 99,000 distinct CDR3 sequences are present, 5% to 7% being singletons, with the ten largest covering 23%. This sample comprised PBMCs, mostly from graft donor cells, obtained 360 days after TCRalphabeta/CD19-depleted stem cell transplant. The receptors were gathered from a male patient aged 2 to 9 who had a stem cell transplant for acute lymphoblastic leukemia, so the T cells may come from the graft donor.

This clonotype was observed many times. V usage is TRBV7-9 and J usage is TRBJ1-3; 10 nucleotides agree with TRBD1. Germline values: CDR1 SEHNR, CDR2 FQNEAQ (reference sequence). The CDR3 consists of 16 residues. With V trimmed by 3 bases and J by 3 bases, 5 bases remained unmatched. The DNA of the CDR3 is TGTGCCAGCAGCTTCGACAGGGGGCTATTTGGAAACACCATATATTTT. Amino acid sequence: CASSFDRGLFGNTIYF.

This clonotype occurred many times. The CDR3 is CASSFLTSGPSNEQFF. CDR3 nucleotides: TGTGCCAGCAGTTTCTTGACTAGCGGGCCCTCCAATGAGCAGTTCTTC. V is TRBV6-5 and J is TRBJ2-1; 10 bases line up with TRBD2. Germline CDR1 and CDR2: MNHEY and SVGAGI. J gave up 6 bases and V 4 bases, and 9 bases lay outside the gene matches. This CDR3 has 16 residues.

This clonotype appeared many times. The chain couples TRBV7-9 to TRBJ2-7; 11 nucleotides agree with TRBD1. V shed 4 bases and J 3 bases; nucleotides not matched to a gene: 5. Germline CDR1 is SEHNR and CDR2 is FQNEAQ (reference sequence). The CDR3 loop spans 15 amino acids. CDR3 in DNA: TGTGCCAGCAGCTCCCGGGACAGGGGGGTCTACGAGCAGTACTTC. Translated, it gives CASSSRDRGVYEQYF.

This clonotype was counted many times. The V call is TRBV20-1, the J call TRBJ2-7; the D is unclear. Germline V gene lookup returns CDR1 DFQATT and CDR2 SNEGSKA (reference sequence). The CDR3 is 11 amino acids. Trimming removed 0 bases at V and 4 bases at J, with 4 bases between. Written as DNA, the CDR3 is TGCAGTGCTAGAGAGCCTTACGAGCAGTACTTC. Protein sequence: CSAREPYEQYF.

This clonotype was found many times. This chain connects TRBV6-5 to TRBJ2-2; no reliable D call. The CDR3 spans 15 residues. V shed 0 bases and J shed 7 bases, with 12 bases lying between them. Germline CDR1 and CDR2: MNHEY and SVGAGI. The CDR3 protein is CASSYSGSNGGELFF. DNA for the CDR3: TGTGCCAGCAGTTACTCGGGCTCGAACGGCGGGGAGCTGTTTTTT.

This clonotype was seen many times. The chain combines TRBV12-3 or TRBV12-4 with TRBJ1-1, with TRBD1 matching over 7 bases. Trimming cost V 6 bases and J 5 bases; bases outside gene matches: 6. The CDR3 sequence is 13 residues long. CDR3 loop: CASRGGGGTEAFF. In DNA form, the CDR3 reads TGTGCCAGCAGAGGAGGGGGCGGGACTGAAGCTTTCTTT.

A few counts support this clonotype. The V gene is TRBV30, the J gene TRBJ2-1, with unresolved D. Looked up from germline, CDR1 is GTSNPN and CDR2 is SVGIG (reference sequence). The CDR3 extends over 12 amino acids. The V end was cut by 0 bases, the J end by 8 bases, with 8 bases between. The CDR3 nucleotides read TGTGCCTGGAGTGTGGCCGGAGATGAGCAGTTCTTC. Translating it yields CAWSVAGDEQFF.

This clonotype was seen only a few times. The chain links TRBV20-1 to TRBJ2-2, with 13 bases aligning to TRBD2. The ends lost 2 bases at V and 1 base at J; junction bases unmatched: 10. Germline V gene lookup returns CDR1 DFQATT and CDR2 SNEGSKA (reference sequence). The CDR3 contains 19 residues. The CDR3 protein is CSARSLLAGGILNTGELFF. In DNA, the CDR3 is TGCAGTGCTAGAAGTCTACTAGCGGGGGGGATTTTGAACACCGGGGAGCTGTTTTTT.

This clonotype was picked up many times. This rearrangement joins TRBV7-2 to TRBJ1-6; 9 bases map to TRBD1. Trimming removed 5 bases from V and 10 bases from J; junction bases left unmatched: 9. This CDR3 comprises 15 residues. Per the germline V gene, CDR1 is SGHTA and CDR2 is FQGNSA. The CDR3 bases are TGTGCCAGCAGCCCTCGGACAGGGGTAAAGTCACCCCTCCACTTT. Translated, it gives CASSPRTGVKSPLHF.

This clonotype was counted many times. This chain connects TRBV28 to TRBJ2-6, with D perhaps TRBD2 (5 bases). V shed 3 bases and J shed 4 bases, with 7 bases lying between them. The CDR3 loop spans 14 amino acids. Germline V gene data show CDR1 as MDHEN and CDR2 as SYDVKM. The CDR3 here is CASSLTGGANVLTF. CDR3 in DNA: TGTGCCAGCAGTTTGACGGGGGGGGCCAACGTCCTGACTTTC.

For this clonotype: Just one base apart from a much larger clone, this may be a read error. The chain recombines TRBV11-2 with TRBJ2-5, with 7 bases that match TRBD1. CDR1 is SGHAT, CDR2 FQNNGV, per germline. The CDR3 runs 13 residues. CDR3 DNA: TGTGCCTGCAGCCGAAGGGGGCAGGAGACCCAGTACTTC. This translates into CACSRRGQETQYF.

This clonotype showed up many times. The chain recombines TRBV9 with TRBJ1-2; D perhaps matches TRBD1 (6 bases). V was clipped by 0 bases and J by 4 bases, with 7 bases between them. This CDR3 comprises 13 residues. Germline-derived CDR1 and CDR2 are SGDLS and YYNGEE. CDR3 in amino acids: CASSVEGVYGYTF. CDR3 coding DNA: TGTGCCAGCAGCGTAGAGGGGGTCTATGGCTACACCTTC.

This clonotype showed up many times. V is TRBV27 and J is TRBJ1-5, with D possibly being TRBD1 (6 bases). The CDR3 runs to 16 residues. Germline V gene lookup returns CDR1 MNHEY and CDR2 SMNVEV (reference sequence). The ends were cut back, 1 base at V and 4 bases at J, with 14 bases in the middle. CDR3 residues: CASSLFGGRWNQPQHF. The CDR3 DNA reads as TGTGCCAGCAGTTTATTTGGGGGGCGATGGAATCAGCCCCAGCATTTT.

Many counts were recorded for this clonotype. This rearrangement joins TRBV6-4 to TRBJ2-1, with a possible D match to TRBD2 (6 bases). The CDR3 runs to 15 residues. Germline V CDR1 and CDR2: MRHNA, SNTAGT. The V end was cut by 3 bases, the J end by 3 bases, with 12 bases between. The CDR3 nucleotides read TGTGCCAGCAGTGAGGAGGACTACTACTACAATGAGCAGTTCTTC. This encodes CASSEEDYYYNEQFF.

This clonotype showed up many times. The chain couples TRBV6-5 to TRBJ1-4; the D is unclear. The CDR3 is 14 amino acids. CDR1 and CDR2 (germline): MNHEY, SVGAGI. V dropped 0 bases and J dropped 8 bases, with 10 bases sitting between them. CDR3 bases: TGTGCCAGCAGTTACTCGTCGCATTCGGAAAAACTGTTTTTT. Amino acid sequence: CASSYSSHSEKLFF.

The chain combines TRBV11-2 with TRBJ2-3; maybe TRBD1 (6 bases). V was trimmed by 0 bases and J by 0 bases, leaving 7 bases between them. The germline gives CDR1 SGHAT, CDR2 FQNNGV. The CDR3 spans 15 residues. The CDR3 sequence is CASSLEGASTDTQYF. The CDR3 region has the DNA TGTGCCAGCAGCTTAGAGGGGGCAAGCACAGATACGCAGTATTTT.

This clonotype was seen many times. This chain's CDR3 is CASSLGQGIDEQYF. DNA of the CDR3: TGTGCCAGCAGCCTCGGACAGGGGATCGACGAGCAGTACTTC. The chain combines TRBV28 with TRBJ2-7; 9 bases align to TRBD1. V gave up 6 bases and J gave up 5 bases; unmatched junction bases: 8. Germline CDR1 and CDR2: MDHEN and SYDVKM. The CDR3 consists of 14 residues.

A single count supports this clonotype. Compared with germline, one end of the junction differs, possibly owing to a read error. This chain connects TRBV10-3 to TRBJ1-5; the match to TRBD1 covers 8 bases. Germline assignment: CDR1 ENHRY and CDR2 SYGVKD. The CDR3 has 12 residues. CDR3 coding DNA: TGTGCCACTGGGACAGGCAATCAGCCCAAGCATTTT. It translates to CATGTGNQPKHF.

The sample holds a few counts of this clonotype. The V gene is TRBV11-2, the J gene TRBJ2-3; 12 nucleotides align to TRBD2. The junction had 6 bases not matched to a gene; V was cut back by 0 bases and J by 2 bases. Looked up from germline, CDR1 is SGHAT and CDR2 is FQNNGV. CDR3 size: 18 residues. CDR3: CASSLDGASGRVTDTQYF. CDR3 nucleotides: TGTGCCAGCAGCTTAGATGGGGCTAGCGGGAGGGTCACAGATACGCAGTATTTT.

This clonotype was observed a handful of times. The chain joins TRBV7-6 to TRBJ2-7, with 11 bases that match TRBD2. V shed 2 bases and J 4 bases; nucleotides not matched to a gene: 4. CDR1 and CDR2 from the germline V gene are SGHVS and FNYEAQ. This CDR3 spans 15 amino acids. In nucleotides, the CDR3 is TGTGCCAGCAGCTTATTTAGCGGGGGGGGGTACGAGCAGTACTTC. Its protein is CASSLFSGGGYEQYF.

The sample holds a few counts of this clonotype. The V gene is TRBV2, the J gene TRBJ1-2; no reliable D call. Trimming stripped 3 bases from V and 4 bases from J, with 18 bases between. The CDR3 loop spans 16 amino acids. Germline CDR1 is SNHLY and CDR2 is FYNNEI. In nucleotides, the CDR3 is TGTGCCAGCAGTGATGGGTCTGACTACGACCTCTATGGCTACACCTTC. Encoded protein: CASSDGSDYDLYGYTF.

This clonotype was recorded many times. This chain uses TRBV4-3 with TRBJ2-3; D gene uncertain. This CDR3 spans 13 amino acids. Trimming stripped 5 bases from V and 3 bases from J, with 9 bases between. Germline assignment: CDR1 LGHNA and CDR2 YSLEER. This CDR3 is CASSNQETDTQYF. In DNA, the CDR3 is TGCGCCAGCAGCAATCAGGAGACAGATACGCAGTATTTT.

A remark on this clonotype: The germline gene is not matched at one end of the junction; a read error may be the cause. The rearrangement joins TRBV7-7 to TRBJ1-1, with D maybe TRBD1 (5 bases). This CDR3 has 14 residues. Germline loops: CDR1 SSHAT, CDR2 FNYEAQ (reference sequence). The CDR3 protein is CASSPLLQGTEAFF. The CDR3 DNA reads as TGTGCTAGCAGCCCCCTTCTGCAGGGCACTGAAGCTTTCTTT. The variable domain in full, with the rest retrieved from reference TRBV7-7 and TRBJ1-1, is GAGVSQSPRYKVTKRGQDVTLRCDPISSHATLYWYQQALGQGPEFLTYFNYEAQPDKSGLPSDRFSAERPEGSISTLTIQRTEQRDSAMYRCASSPLLQGTEAFFGQGTRLTVV.

This clonotype is a singleton in its sample. The gene calls are TRBV20-1 and TRBJ2-5; TRBD2 matches 9 bases. The CDR3 is made up of 16 amino acids. The junction had 11 bases not matched to a gene; V was cut back by 4 bases and J by 2 bases. Germline V lookup: CDR1 DFQATT, CDR2 SNEGSKA (reference sequence). The chain's CDR3 is CSAIRPSGEIQETQYF. The CDR3, as DNA: TGCAGTGCTATCCGCCCTAGCGGGGAGATTCAAGAGACCCAGTACTTC.

This clonotype was detected a few times. CDR3 loop: CASSLGTGGQYEQYF. CDR3 sequence (DNA): TGCGCCAGCAGCTTGGGGACAGGAGGACAATACGAGCAGTACTTC. The chain links TRBV5-1 to TRBJ2-7, with 7 bases fitting TRBD1. V dropped 0 bases and J dropped 4; count of bases not matched to a gene: 7. The CDR3 is 15 residues long. Germline V gives CDR1 SGHRS, CDR2 YFSETQ.

The V gene is TRBV7-9, the J gene TRBJ2-7, with D tentatively TRBD1 (5 bases). Germline lookup yields CDR1 SEHNR and CDR2 FQNEAQ (reference sequence). This CDR3 comprises 13 residues. Trimming shortened V by 4 bases and J by 6 bases, and 13 bases separated the two germline ends. DNA for the CDR3: TGTGCCAGCAGCTCCAGGGAAGCCGCCGAGCAGTACTTC. Its translation: CASSSREAAEQYF. The whole variable domain, filled in from reference TRBV7-9 and TRBJ2-7, reads DTGVSQNPRHKITKRGQNVTFRCDPISEHNRLYWYRQTLGQGPEFLTYFQNEAQLEKSRLLSDRFSAERPKGSFSTLEIQRTEQGDSAMYLCASSSREAAEQYFGPGTRLTVT.

V is TRBV9 and J is TRBJ1-2; the match to TRBD1 covers 7 bases. J was trimmed by 6 bases and V by 4 bases; bases with no gene match: 9. From germline, CDR1 is SGDLS and CDR2 YYNGEE. The CDR3 is 14 amino acids. CDR3 sequence reads: CASSSTGEGHGYTF. The CDR3 nucleotides are TGTGCCAGCAGCTCAACAGGGGAGGGGCATGGCTACACCTTC.

In this sample, this clonotype turned up many times. This chain links TRBV6-5 with TRBJ1-1, with D possibly matching TRBD1 (5 bases). Per germline, CDR1 MNHEY and CDR2 SVGAGI. The ends were cut back, 1 base at V and 6 bases at J, with 12 bases in the middle. The CDR3 runs to 14 residues. This CDR3 reads CASSYYDRRAEAFF. Written as DNA, the CDR3 is TGTGCCAGCAGTTACTACGACAGACGGGCTGAAGCTTTCTTT.

V and J are TRBV19 and TRBJ2-4, with D unclear. The germline V and J ends were trimmed by 2 bases and 0 bases, with 5 bases remaining between them. Germline-derived CDR1 and CDR2 are LNHDA and SQIVND (reference sequence). CDR3 length: 14 amino acids. The CDR3 nucleotides read TGTGCCAGTAGTATATCCCTAGCCAAAAACATTCAGTACTTC. It is translated as CASSISLAKNIQYF.